This is a list of T cell receptor beta chains from one sample in a study of blood T cells in healthy people across ages. Each CDR3 protein is one row after TCRdb ran MiXCR on the 5' RACE reads. The sample contains hundreds of thousands of distinct CDR3 sequences, about 30% of which appear only once. The sample was blood. The receptors shown here come from a woman at least 80 years old in good health. Both conserved end residues are part of each CDR3. The D gene is left open where the match is weak. Size tells how often a clone was seen (once, few, many) or the class of an expanded clone, and some rows leave it out.

D: NA; size: NA; J: TRBJ2-7; V: TRBV29-1; CDR3: CSVNDGLSSYEQYF; DNA: TGCAGCGTTAATGACGGATTGAGCTCCTACGAGCAGTACTTC
D: NA; size: few; J: TRBJ2-1; V: TRBV15; CDR3: CATSRGDPYNEQFF; DNA: TGTGCCACCAGCAGAGGAGACCCGTACAATGAGCAGTTCTTC
D: TRBD1; size: many; J: TRBJ2-7; V: TRBV7-9; CDR3: CASSLGTGGRIYEQYF; DNA: TGTGCCAGCAGCTTGGGGACAGGGGGGCGCATCTACGAGCAGTACTTC
D: NA; size: many; J: TRBJ1-6; V: TRBV20-1; CDR3: CSAPWGGRAGSPLHF; DNA: TGCAGTGCCCCTTGGGGTGGCAGGGCGGGATCACCCCTCCACTTT
D: NA; size: few; J: TRBJ2-2; V: TRBV5-1; CDR3: CASSLAWGAKTGELFF; DNA: TGCGCCAGCAGCTTGGCGTGGGGGGCTAAAACCGGGGAGCTGTTTTTT
D: NA; size: many; J: TRBJ2-1; V: TRBV9; CDR3: CASSVTIGSYNEQFF; DNA: TGTGCCAGCAGCGTAACAATCGGCTCCTACAATGAGCAGTTCTTC
D: NA; size: NA; J: TRBJ2-4; V: TRBV6-1; CDR3: CASSDSPGDSGDIQYF; DNA: TGTGCCAGCAGCGACTCCCCGGGGGACTCGGGTGACATTCAGTACTTC
D: NA; size: NA; J: TRBJ2-1; V: TRBV4-1; CDR3: CASSQETGSSYNEQFF; DNA: TGCGCCAGCAGCCAAGAAACCGGGAGCTCCTACAATGAGCAGTTCTTC
D: NA; size: NA; J: TRBJ2-2; V: TRBV3-1; CDR3: CASSQGGAGHTGELFF; DNA: TGTGCCAGCAGCCAAGGGGGGGCAGGGCACACCGGGGAGCTGTTTTTT
D: NA; size: few; J: TRBJ1-1; V: TRBV6-5; CDR3: CASSYGLQGRMNTEAFF; DNA: TGTGCCAGCAGTTACGGTTTACAGGGCCGCATGAACACTGAAGCTTTCTTT
D: NA; size: many; J: TRBJ2-7; V: TRBV5-1; CDR3: CASSLYGTVSYEQYF; DNA: TGCGCCAGCAGCTTGTACGGGACGGTCTCCTACGAGCAGTACTTC
D: NA; size: NA; J: TRBJ2-7; V: TRBV6-5; CDR3: CASSSPGRGTYEQYF; DNA: TGTGCCAGCAGTTCCCCAGGGCGGGGCACCTACGAGCAGTACTTC
D: NA; size: NA; J: TRBJ2-7; V: TRBV5-6; CDR3: CAGSRYGSYNEQYF; DNA: TGTGCCGGCAGCCGGTATGGGAGCTACAATGAGCAGTACTTC
D: NA; size: many; J: TRBJ2-7; V: TRBV6-1; CDR3: CASSPAGAAYEQYF; DNA: TGTGCCAGCAGCCCGGCCGGGGCCGCCTACGAGCAGTACTTC
D: NA; size: few; J: TRBJ1-5; V: TRBV12-3/TRBV12-4; CDR3: CASRKTGLGSNQPQHF; DNA: TGTGCCAGCAGGAAGACAGGCCTTGGGAGCAATCAGCCCCAGCATTTT
D: NA; size: many; J: TRBJ2-6; V: TRBV12-3/TRBV12-4; CDR3: CASSFWSGALSGANVLTF; DNA: TGTGCCAGCAGTTTTTGGTCAGGGGCCTTGTCTGGGGCCAACGTCCTGACTTTC
D: NA; size: few; J: TRBJ1-5; V: TRBV4-2; CDR3: CASSQVSSNRPQHF; DNA: TGTGCCAGCAGCCAAGTATCTAGCAATCGGCCCCAGCATTTT
D: NA; size: NA; J: TRBJ2-1; V: TRBV7-8; CDR3: CASSSGETQFF; DNA: TGTGCCAGCAGCTCTGGAGAGACCCAGTTCTTC
D: NA; size: NA; J: TRBJ2-7; V: TRBV5-1; CDR3: CASSAASNEQYF; DNA: TGCGCCAGCAGCGCGGCCTCCAATGAGCAGTACTTC
D: NA; size: few; J: TRBJ1-5; V: TRBV6-1; CDR3: CAGGRNQPQHF; DNA: TGTGCCGGGGGTAGGAATCAGCCCCAGCATTTT
D: NA; size: few; J: TRBJ2-3; V: TRBV30; CDR3: CAWSLGLPSTDTQYF; DNA: TGTGCCTGGAGTCTAGGGTTGCCTAGCACAGATACGCAGTATTTT
D: TRBD1; size: few; J: TRBJ1-5; V: TRBV2; CDR3: CASRDYRGIGDQPQHF; DNA: TGTGCCAGCAGGGACTACAGGGGGATTGGGGATCAGCCCCAGCATTTT
D: NA; size: NA; J: TRBJ2-5; V: TRBV15; CDR3: CATSRGQKQETQYF; DNA: TGTGCCACCAGCAGAGGACAAAAGCAAGAGACCCAGTACTTC
D: TRBD1; size: many; J: TRBJ2-3; V: TRBV20-1; CDR3: CSAYNPGTGFITDTQYF; DNA: TGCAGTGCCTATAATCCCGGGACAGGCTTCATCACAGATACGCAGTATTTT
D: NA; size: many; J: TRBJ1-2; V: TRBV20-1; CDR3: CSARREQGYGYTF; DNA: TGCAGTGCTAGAAGAGAACAGGGCTATGGCTACACCTTC
D: TRBD1; size: NA; J: TRBJ2-2; V: TRBV9; CDR3: CASRRDRGTGELFF; DNA: TGTGCCAGCAGGCGGGACAGGGGAACCGGGGAGCTGTTTTTT
D: NA; size: many; J: TRBJ2-7; V: TRBV30; CDR3: CAWSVGAKNEQYF; DNA: TGTGCCTGGAGTGTGGGGGCTAAGAACGAGCAGTACTTC
D: TRBD1; size: many; J: TRBJ2-5; V: TRBV9; CDR3: CASSAGQGFQETQYF; DNA: TGTGCCAGCAGCGCCGGACAGGGGTTCCAAGAGACCCAGTACTTC
D: NA; size: NA; J: TRBJ2-7; V: TRBV28; CDR3: CAGSLLQQGQYEQYF; DNA: TGTGCCGGCAGTTTATTACAACAGGGTCAATACGAGCAGTACTTC
D: NA; size: NA; J: TRBJ1-5; V: TRBV7-8; CDR3: CASSTRRIGSNQPQHF; DNA: TGTGCCAGCAGCACCAGACGTATTGGTAGCAATCAGCCCCAGCATTTT
D: NA; size: many; J: TRBJ1-4; V: TRBV10-3; CDR3: CATGSGRNEKLFF; DNA: TGTGCCACCGGATCGGGGCGGAATGAAAAACTGTTTTTT
D: NA; size: NA; J: TRBJ2-5; V: TRBV5-5; CDR3: CASSLEASAKREETQYF; DNA: TGTGCCAGCAGCTTGGAGGCTAGCGCGAAGCGGGAAGAGACCCAGTACTTC
D: NA; size: many; J: TRBJ2-7; V: TRBV12-3/TRBV12-4; CDR3: CASSLDPGNSYEQYF; DNA: TGTGCCAGCAGTTTAGACCCAGGGAACTCCTACGAGCAGTACTTC
D: TRBD2; size: NA; J: TRBJ2-1; V: TRBV20-1; CDR3: CSARDPSLAGAFNEQVF; DNA: TGCAGTGCTAGAGATCCCTCGCTAGCGGGGGCCTTCAATGAGCAGGTCTTC
D: NA; size: NA; J: TRBJ1-5; V: TRBV24-1; CDR3: CATSNFEGRNQPQHF; DNA: TGTGCCACCAGTAATTTCGAGGGGCGGAATCAGCCCCAGCATTTT
D: NA; size: many; J: TRBJ1-1; V: TRBV20-1; CDR3: CSAREPQNTEAFF; DNA: TGCAGTGCTAGAGAACCACAGAACACTGAAGCTTTCTTT
D: NA; size: NA; J: TRBJ2-2; V: TRBV14; CDR3: CASSQHMGGGELFF; DNA: TGTGCCAGCAGCCAACACATGGGAGGCGGGGAGCTGTTTTTT
D: NA; size: many; J: TRBJ2-6; V: TRBV5-6; CDR3: CASSEAGANVLTF; DNA: TGTGCCAGCAGCGAAGCTGGGGCCAACGTCCTGACTTTC
D: NA; size: once; J: TRBJ2-4; V: TRBV5-1; CDR3: CASSGVAKNIQYF; DNA: TGCGCCAGCAGCGGAGTAGCCAAAAACATTCAGTACTTC
D: NA; size: few; J: TRBJ2-7; V: TRBV20-1; CDR3: CSARGQTPGTSYEQYF; DNA: TGCAGTGCTAGAGGCCAGACCCCCGGGACCTCCTACGAGCAGTACTTC
D: NA; size: many; J: TRBJ2-1; V: TRBV6-5; CDR3: CASSYSTAAHEQFF; DNA: TGTGCCAGCAGTTACTCCACAGCAGCCCATGAGCAGTTCTTC
D: NA; size: NA; J: TRBJ1-5; V: TRBV6-6; CDR3: CANSQKPTNQPQHF; DNA: TGTGCCAACAGCCAAAAGCCTACGAATCAGCCCCAGCATTTT
D: TRBD2; size: many; J: TRBJ2-1; V: TRBV9; CDR3: CASSVGPRGGQFNEQFF; DNA: TGTGCCAGCAGCGTAGGTCCGCGGGGGGGCCAATTTAATGAGCAGTTCTTC
D: NA; size: many; J: TRBJ1-4; V: TRBV7-9; CDR3: CASSLGGEEGEKLFF; DNA: TGTGCCAGCAGCTTAGGAGGGGAAGAAGGGGAAAAACTGTTTTTT
D: NA; size: many; J: TRBJ1-2; V: TRBV7-2; CDR3: CASSLMFSGKGYTF; DNA: TGTGCCAGCAGCTTAATGTTCTCAGGGAAAGGCTACACCTTC